This T cell receptor (beta chain) was retrieved from a study of T-cell memory formation after mild COVID-19. Background on the study: Largely donor-specific TCR clusters were found. Overall study results and limits: Certain responding clones were present in pre-infection memory, suggesting participation of cross-reactive memory. Later expanders leaned CD4+, whereas clones that contracted between day 15 and 85 were balanced CD4/CD8.

This clonotype appeared a few times. Its antigen is unidentified. CDR1 and CDR2 from the germline V gene are SQVTM and ANQGSEA. Trimming at V came to 5 bases and at J to 4 bases, leaving 7 bases not matched to a gene. CDR3 length: 14 residues. 5'RACE, which relied on constant-segment primers, yielded TCR alpha and TCR beta cDNA libraries carrying sample barcodes and UMIs. TCRdb redid the calling of the 5' RACE reads with MiXCR, one entry per CDR3 protein. The sample consists of some 330,000 distinct CDR3 sequences, more than 20% of them appearing once. The genes are TRBV29-1 and TRBJ2-1, with 8 positions matching TRBD1. The receptor's source is an adult woman who had mild COVID-19 (a few samples of this study predate the infection). Cell type and time point are not known. Material: PBMCs or a T cell subset sorted from them (not recorded which). This CDR3 reads CSVLEGQVYNEQFF. In nucleotides, the CDR3 is TGCAGCGTTCTGGAGGGACAGGTTTACAATGAGCAGTTCTTC.